A single T cell receptor (beta chain) is shown here with its context. The antigen is undetermined. Germline V gives CDR1 LNHDA, CDR2 SQIVND (reference sequence). CDR3 length: 17 amino acids. V was pared by 3 bases and J by 0 bases, with 12 bases between. The data were taken from a study of cytomegalovirus exposure and HLA in healthy donors. Whole-study results and caveats: Reports indicate that TCR beta sequences accurately predicted the HLA-A and HLA-B alleles of most subjects. Altogether, 164 TCR beta chains were recorded as cytomegalovirus-associated. Later work found most CMV-associated TCR beta chains apparently HLA-restricted.

Use of 60 Vbeta and 13 Jbeta primers characterized the PCR. As processed by the authors: Per a later analysis, the number of unique TCR beta chains was some 75 million, of which around 10 million were shared. Profiled with immunoSEQ multiplex PCR; TCRdb holds only in-frame clones, not every one. The V and J calls and clone size were taken over from that table, and D and trimming were inferred from the DNA. In the table there are under 170,000 clones, approximately 85% of which are singletons. The sequenced material came from PBMCs. The chain employs TRBV19 and TRBJ1-6; D ambiguous. This sequence was found in a man aged 50 to 59 in good health and CMV-seropositive. DNA of the CDR3: TGTGCCAGTAGTATGTATCACGGGAGCTCCTATAATTCACCCCTCCACTTT. It encodes CASSMYHGSSYNSPLHF. Using reference TRBV19 and TRBJ1-6 for the parts outside the CDR3, the full variable domain is DGGITQSPKYLFRKEGQNVTLSCEQNLNHDAMYWYRQDPGQGLRLIYYSQIVNDFQKGDIAEGYSVSREKKESFPLTVTSAQKNPTAFYLCASSMYHGSSYNSPLHFGNGTRLTVT.